The T cell receptor beta chain under discussion was sequenced for a study of identical twins. TCRdb re-derived calls from the 5' RACE reads in MiXCR, one entry per CDR3 protein. The repertoire includes just over 450,000 distinct CDR3 sequences, approximately 15% of them detected once, and 0.5% to 0.65% sits in the top ten. No donor was unhealthy or non-Caucasian. V lost 7 bases, J lost 0 bases, and 10 bases lay in between. CDR3 length: 13 amino acids. CDR1 is LNHDA and CDR2 is SQIVND in the germline V gene (reference sequence). This sample also belongs to another study, concerning yellow fever vaccine responses in identical twins.

The rearrangement joins TRBV19 to TRBJ2-7; the D is unclear. What was sequenced was CD4+ T cells sorted from blood. This sequence originates from a woman in her late teens or twenties in good health. CDR3 sequence reads: CASTNGASYEQYF. Here the CDR3 DNA reads TGTGCCAGTACAAACGGCGCCTCCTACGAGCAGTACTTC.